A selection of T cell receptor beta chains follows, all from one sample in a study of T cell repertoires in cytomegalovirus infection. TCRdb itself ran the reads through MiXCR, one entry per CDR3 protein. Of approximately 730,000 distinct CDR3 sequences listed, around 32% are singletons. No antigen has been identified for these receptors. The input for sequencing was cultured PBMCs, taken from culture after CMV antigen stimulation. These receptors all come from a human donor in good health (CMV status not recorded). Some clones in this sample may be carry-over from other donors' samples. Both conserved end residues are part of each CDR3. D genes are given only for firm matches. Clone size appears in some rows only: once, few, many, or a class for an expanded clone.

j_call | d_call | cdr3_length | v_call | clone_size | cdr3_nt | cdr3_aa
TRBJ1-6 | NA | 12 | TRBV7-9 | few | TGTGCCAGCAGCTTATATACGGCACCCCTCCACTTT | CASSLYTAPLHF
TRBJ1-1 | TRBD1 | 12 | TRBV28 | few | TGTGCCAGCAGTCTACGACAGGGTTCGGCTTTCTTT | CASSLRQGSAFF
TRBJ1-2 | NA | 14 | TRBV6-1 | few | TGTGCCAGCAGCCGGGGTGGAGAAGCTCATCGCTACACCTTC | CASSRGGEAHRYTF
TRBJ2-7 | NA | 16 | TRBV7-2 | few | TGTGCCAGCAGCCCACAGGGAATGACTGGATCCTACGAGCAGTACTTC | CASSPQGMTGSYEQYF
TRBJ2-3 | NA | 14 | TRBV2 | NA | TGTGCCAGCATGCCCGGGGCCCACACAGATACGCAGTATTTT | CASMPGAHTDTQYF
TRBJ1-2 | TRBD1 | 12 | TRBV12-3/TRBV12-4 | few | TGTGCCAGCAGGGTACAGGGGTTCGGCTACACCTTC | CASRVQGFGYTF
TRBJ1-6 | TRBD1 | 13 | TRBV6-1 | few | TGCGCGTCCGGGACAGATTATAATTCACCCCTCCACTTT | CASGTDYNSPLHF
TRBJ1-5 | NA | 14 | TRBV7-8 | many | TGTGCCAGCAGCAACTACAGGGACAATCAGCCCCAGCATTTT | CASSNYRDNQPQHF
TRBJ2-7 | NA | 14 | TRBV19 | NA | TGTGCCAGTAGTAGCTGGGGCGAGATCTACGAGAAGTACTTC | CASSSWGEIYEKYF
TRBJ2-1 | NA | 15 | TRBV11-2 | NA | TGTGCCAGCAGCTCCCCGGACGGTGCCTACAATGAGCAGTTCTTC | CASSSPDGAYNEQFF
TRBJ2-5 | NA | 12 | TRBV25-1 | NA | TGTGCCAGCAGTGATCAATTGGAGACCCAGTACTTC | CASSDQLETQYF
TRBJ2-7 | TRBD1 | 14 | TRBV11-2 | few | TGTGCCAGCAGCAGACAGGGGGCTAAGTACGAGCAGTACTTC | CASSRQGAKYEQYF
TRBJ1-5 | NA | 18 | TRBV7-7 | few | TGTGCCAGCAGCTTTGTGACAGTTATAGGCCATAGCAATCAGCCCCAGCATTTT | CASSFVTVIGHSNQPQHF
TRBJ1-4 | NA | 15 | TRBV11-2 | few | TGTGCCAGCAGCCCCCGGGTTGCAACTAATGAAAAACTGTTTTTT | CASSPRVATNEKLFF
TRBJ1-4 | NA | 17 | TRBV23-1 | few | TGCGCCCCGTCTGATGGAAACCGGGGGGGGCGCAGGGAAAAACTGTTTTTT | CAPSDGNRGGRREKLFF
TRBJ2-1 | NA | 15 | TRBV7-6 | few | TGTGCCAGCAGCTTGGGGGTTAACGCCCTCAATGAGCAGTTCTTC | CASSLGVNALNEQFF
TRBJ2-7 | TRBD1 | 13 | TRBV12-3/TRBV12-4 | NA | TGTGCCAGCTCGGGACAGGGCTTCTACGAGCAGTACTTC | CASSGQGFYEQYF
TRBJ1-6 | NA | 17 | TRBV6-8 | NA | TGTGCCAGCAGTTATATTCGGTGGGGGTCCTATAATTCACCCCTCCACTTT | CASSYIRWGSYNSPLHF
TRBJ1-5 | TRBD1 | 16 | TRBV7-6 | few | TGTGCCAGCAGTCGCTACCCGGGACAGCGAAATCAGCCCCAGCATTTT | CASSRYPGQRNQPQHF
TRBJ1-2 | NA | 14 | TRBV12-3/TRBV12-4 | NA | TGTGCCAGCAGTCCCCAGTGGGGTGACTATGGCTACACCTTC | CASSPQWGDYGYTF
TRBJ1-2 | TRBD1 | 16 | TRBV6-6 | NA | TGTGCCAGCAGTTACGGAGACCCGGGACAGGGGAGAGGCTACACCTTC | CASSYGDPGQGRGYTF
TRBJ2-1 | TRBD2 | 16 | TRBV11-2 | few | TGTGCCAGCAGCTTAGATGGCCTAGCGGGGGGAAATGAGCAGTTCTTC | CASSLDGLAGGNEQFF
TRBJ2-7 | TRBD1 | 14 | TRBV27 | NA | TGTGCCAGCAGTCGACAGGGTTTAAGCTACGAGCAGTACTTC | CASSRQGLSYEQYF
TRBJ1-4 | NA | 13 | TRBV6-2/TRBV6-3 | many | TGTGCCAGCAGTTACCGCGGCGGGGAAAAACTGTTTTTT | CASSYRGGEKLFF
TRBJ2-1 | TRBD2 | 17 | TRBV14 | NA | TGTGCCAGCAGCCAAATGTCGGCGGGGGTTGGCTACAATGAGCAGTTCTTC | CASSQMSAGVGYNEQFF
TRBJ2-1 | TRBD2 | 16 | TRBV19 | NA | TGTGCCAGTAGTATCCTCTCAACCGCGGGGGGCAATGAGCAGTTCTTC | CASSILSTAGGNEQFF
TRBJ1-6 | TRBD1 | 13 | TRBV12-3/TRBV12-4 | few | TGTGCCAGCAAAGGGACAGGGAATTCACCCCTCCACTTT | CASKGTGNSPLHF
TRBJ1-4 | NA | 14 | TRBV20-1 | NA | TGCAGTGCTAGTTTTCGTACGGGGAGAGAAAAACTGTTTTTT | CSASFRTGREKLFF
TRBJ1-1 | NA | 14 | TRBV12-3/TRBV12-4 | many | TGTGCCAGCAGTTTGTGGGACACGGACACTGAAGCTTTCTTT | CASSLWDTDTEAFF
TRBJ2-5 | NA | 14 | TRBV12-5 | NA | TGTGCTAGTGGTTTAAAGGACGGAGAAGAGACCCAGTACTTC | CASGLKDGEETQYF
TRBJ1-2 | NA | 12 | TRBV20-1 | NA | TGCAGTGCTCACGGGGTGAACTATGGCTACACCTTC | CSAHGVNYGYTF
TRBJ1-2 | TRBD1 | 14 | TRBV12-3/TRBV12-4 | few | TGTGCCAGCAGTCACCGGGACAGTAACTATGGCTACACCTTC | CASSHRDSNYGYTF
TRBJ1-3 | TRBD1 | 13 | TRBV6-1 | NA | TGTGCCAGCAGGACAGGGTCTGGAAACACCATATATTTT | CASRTGSGNTIYF
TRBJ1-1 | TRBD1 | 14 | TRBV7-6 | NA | TGTGCCAGCAGCGTTCAACAGGGGGACACTGAAGCTTTCTTT | CASSVQQGDTEAFF
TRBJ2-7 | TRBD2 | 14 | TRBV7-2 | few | TGTGCCACCCAACGGACTAGCGGGAACTACGAGCAGTACTTC | CATQRTSGNYEQYF
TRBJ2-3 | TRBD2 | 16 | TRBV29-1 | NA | TGCAGCGTTGTCGGGCCGGGACTAGCGGGGGGAGATACGCAGTATTTT | CSVVGPGLAGGDTQYF
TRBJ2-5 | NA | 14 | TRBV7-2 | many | TGTGCCAGCGGGGGGAGACGCGGGGCAGAGACCCAGTACTTC | CASGGRRGAETQYF
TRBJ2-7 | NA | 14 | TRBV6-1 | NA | TGTGCCAGCAGTGAAGCGCTGATTTTATACGAGCAGTACTTC | CASSEALILYEQYF
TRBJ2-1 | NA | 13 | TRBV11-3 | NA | TGTGCCAGCAGCACCCCTTCCCTCGATGAGCAGTTCTTC | CASSTPSLDEQFF
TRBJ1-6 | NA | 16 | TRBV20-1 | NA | TGCAGTGCTAGAGACAATCAGGGCGCGTTGAATTCACCCCTCCACTTT | CSARDNQGALNSPLHF
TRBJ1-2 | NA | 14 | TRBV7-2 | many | TGTGCCAGCAGCCGACCGAGGGATTACTATGGCTACACCTTC | CASSRPRDYYGYTF
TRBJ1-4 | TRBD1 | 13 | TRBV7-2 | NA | TGTGCCAGCGGCCGGGACAGGGACGAAAAACTGTTTTTT | CASGRDRDEKLFF
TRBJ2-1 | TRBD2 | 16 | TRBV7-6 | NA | TGTGCCAGCAGCTCCTTAGCGGGGGGGCCGAAAAATGAGCAGTTCTTC | CASSSLAGGPKNEQFF
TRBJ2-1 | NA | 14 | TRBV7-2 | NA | TGTGCCAGCAGTACAATGAGGGGTGGCGATGAGCAGTTCTTC | CASSTMRGGDEQFF
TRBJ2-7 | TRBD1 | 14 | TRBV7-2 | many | TGTGCCAGCAGCTTTACAGGGGGAAGCTACGAGCAGTACTTC | CASSFTGGSYEQYF
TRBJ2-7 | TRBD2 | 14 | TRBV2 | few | TGTGCCAGCGGGGCTAGCGGGGGCTACTACGAGCAGTACTTC | CASGASGGYYEQYF
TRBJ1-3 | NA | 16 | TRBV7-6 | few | TGTGCCAGCAGCATTCAGGGTGGGCTCTCTGGAAACACCATATATTTT | CASSIQGGLSGNTIYF
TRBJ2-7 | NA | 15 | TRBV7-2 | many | TGTGCCAGCAGCTTTCCGGGACCAATCTCCTACGAGCAGTACTTC | CASSFPGPISYEQYF